This T cell receptor beta chain is from a study of shared clonotypes between healthy human individuals. Study-level information: Three plates were used per donor for CD4 naive, three for CD4 memory, two for CD8 naive and one for CD8 memory.

The J segment lost 3 bases and the V segment lost 2 bases, leaving 2 bases of the junction unmatched. The CDR3 has 15 amino acids. CDR1 and CDR2 from the germline V gene are SGDLS and YYNGEE. On sorted subsets, replicate PCRs used 150 to 250 ng DNA, or 25,000 to 35,000 T cell genomes. Generated by immunoSEQ multiplex PCR, the TCRdb table keeps only in-frame clones and is missing some. The sample contains millions of clones, roughly 94% of which appear only once. The rearrangement links TRBV9 to TRBJ1-5; 10 nucleotides agree with TRBD1. The specimen sequenced was naive CD4+ T cells sorted from blood. This sample's subset: CD45RA+ positively selected. The clonotype was recovered from a man in his late teens or twenties in good health. The CDR3 DNA reads as TGTGCCAGCAGCGTCGGGACAGGGGACAATCAGCCCCAGCATTTT. Its translation: CASSVGTGDNQPQHF.